The clone carrying this TCR beta chain appeared a few times. In the authors' methods: Reference gene primer amplification gave nucleated cell count estimates. The data were produced by immunoSEQ multiplex PCR, yet TCRdb's version contains in-frame clones alone and is incomplete. That table is the source of V, J and clone size, and D and trimming were worked out from the DNA. The sample consists of about 53,000 clones, roughly 79% of them appearing once. This CDR3 comprises 19 residues. Trimming took off 3 bases at V and 1 base at J, with 20 bases between the two ends. This sample stems from a study of blood T cell repertoires in COVID-19. At the level of the study: Sites in the United States, Italy and Spain provided acute and convalescent COVID-19 samples.

The genes are TRBV5-3 and TRBJ1-6; D is perhaps TRBD1 (6 bases). TRBV5-3 is labeled an ORF, and its function is uncertain. The TCR was taken from a human donor in a cohort sampled during active COVID-19. Sample: peripheral blood. CDR3 sequence reads: CARSSPGHVRRSYNSPLHF. The CDR3 bases are TGTGCCAGAAGCTCTCCGGGACACGTAAGAAGGTCCTATAATTCACCCCTCCACTTT.